The subject of this entry is one T cell receptor beta chain. Memory CD4+ cells were the fraction left after CD45RA+ naive selection. The repertoire was sequenced with immunoSEQ multiplex PCR; TCRdb's copy has only in-frame clones and lacks some. The sample shows over a million clones, 97% to 99% of them seen only once. The data originate from a study of shared clonotypes between healthy human individuals. Study overall: Each donor had three CD4 naive, three CD4 memory, two CD8 naive and one CD8 memory plate.

CDR1 and CDR2 from the germline V gene are MGHDK and SYGVNS. CDR3 length: 13 residues. The V gene lost 5 bases and the J gene lost 6 bases, with 10 bases spanning the gap. The material sequenced was naive CD4+ T cells sorted from blood. The subset denotes: CD45RA+ positively selected. The V gene is TRBV25-1, the J gene TRBJ2-2; D is unresolved. The sequence was collected from a young man in good health. The DNA for the CDR3 is TGTGCCAGCAGTAACTACCTCCCCGGGGAGCTGTTTTTT. Encoded protein: CASSNYLPGELFF.